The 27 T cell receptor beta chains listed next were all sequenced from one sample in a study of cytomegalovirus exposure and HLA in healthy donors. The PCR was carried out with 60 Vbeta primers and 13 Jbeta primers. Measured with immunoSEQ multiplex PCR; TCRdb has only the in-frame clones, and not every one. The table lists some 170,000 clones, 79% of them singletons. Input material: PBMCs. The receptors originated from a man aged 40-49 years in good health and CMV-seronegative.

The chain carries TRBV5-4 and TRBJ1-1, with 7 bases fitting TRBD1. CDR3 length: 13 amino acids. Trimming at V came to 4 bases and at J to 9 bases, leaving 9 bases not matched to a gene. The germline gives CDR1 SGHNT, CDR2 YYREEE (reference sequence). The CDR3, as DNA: TGTGCCAGCAGCCTAAGGGACAGCGACCAAGCTTTCTTT. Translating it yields CASSLRDSDQAFF.

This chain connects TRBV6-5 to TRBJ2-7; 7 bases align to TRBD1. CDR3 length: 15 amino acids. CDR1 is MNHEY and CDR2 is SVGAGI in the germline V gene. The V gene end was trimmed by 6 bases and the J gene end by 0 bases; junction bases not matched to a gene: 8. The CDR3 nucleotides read TGTGCCAGCAGACGACCGGGACAGAGCTCCTACGAGCAGTACTTC. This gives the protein CASRRPGQSSYEQYF.

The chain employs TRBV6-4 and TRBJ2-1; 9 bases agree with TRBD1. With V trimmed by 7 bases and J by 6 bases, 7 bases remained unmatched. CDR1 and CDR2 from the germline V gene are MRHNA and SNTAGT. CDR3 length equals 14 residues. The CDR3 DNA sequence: TGTGCCAGCAATGAACAGGGGGCGTCCAATGAGCAGTTCTTC. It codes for CASNEQGASNEQFF.

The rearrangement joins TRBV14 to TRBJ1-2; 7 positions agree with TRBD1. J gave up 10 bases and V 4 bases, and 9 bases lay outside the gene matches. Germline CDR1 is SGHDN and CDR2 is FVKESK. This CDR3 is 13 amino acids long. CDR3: CASSLGTAIAYTF. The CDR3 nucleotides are TGTGCCAGCAGCCTCGGGACAGCAATAGCCTACACCTTC.

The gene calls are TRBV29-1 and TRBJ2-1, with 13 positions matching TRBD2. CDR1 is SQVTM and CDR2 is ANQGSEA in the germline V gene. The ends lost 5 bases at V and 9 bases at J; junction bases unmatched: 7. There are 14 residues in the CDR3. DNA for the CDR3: TGCAGCGTTTCCCGGACTAGCGGGAGTAGTGAGCAGTTCTTC. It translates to CSVSRTSGSSEQFF.

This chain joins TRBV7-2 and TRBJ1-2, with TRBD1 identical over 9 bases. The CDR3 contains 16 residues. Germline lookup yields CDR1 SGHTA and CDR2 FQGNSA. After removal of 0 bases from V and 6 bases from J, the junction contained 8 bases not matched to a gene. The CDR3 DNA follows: TGTGCCAGCAGCTTAGCTGCCGGGACAGGGTCGCATGGCTACACCTTC. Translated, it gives CASSLAAGTGSHGYTF.

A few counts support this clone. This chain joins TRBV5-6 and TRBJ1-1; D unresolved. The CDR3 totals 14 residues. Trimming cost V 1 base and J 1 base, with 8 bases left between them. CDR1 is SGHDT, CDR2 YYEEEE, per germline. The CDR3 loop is CASSLQAQNTEAFF. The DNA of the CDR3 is TGTGCCAGCAGCTTGCAGGCACAGAACACTGAAGCTTTCTTT.

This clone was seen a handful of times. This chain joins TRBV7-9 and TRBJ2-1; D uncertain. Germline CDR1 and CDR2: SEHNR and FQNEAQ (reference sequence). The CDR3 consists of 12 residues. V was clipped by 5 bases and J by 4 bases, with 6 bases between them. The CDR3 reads CASSRSYNEQFF. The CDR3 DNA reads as TGTGCCAGCAGCCGCAGTTACAATGAGCAGTTCTTC.

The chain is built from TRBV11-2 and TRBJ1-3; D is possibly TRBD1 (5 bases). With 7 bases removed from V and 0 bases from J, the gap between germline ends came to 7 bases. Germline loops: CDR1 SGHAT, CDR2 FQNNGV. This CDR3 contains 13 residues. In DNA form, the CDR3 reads TGTGCCAGCAACCAGGGCTCTGGAAACACCATATATTTT. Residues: CASNQGSGNTIYF.

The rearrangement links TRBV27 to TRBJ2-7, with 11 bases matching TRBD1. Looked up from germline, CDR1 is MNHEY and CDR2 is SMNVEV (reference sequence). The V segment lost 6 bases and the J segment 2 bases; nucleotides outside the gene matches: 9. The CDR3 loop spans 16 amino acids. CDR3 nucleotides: TGTGCCAGCAGCGCCGCCGAGGGACAGGGGGCCTACGAGCAGTACTTC. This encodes CASSAAEGQGAYEQYF.

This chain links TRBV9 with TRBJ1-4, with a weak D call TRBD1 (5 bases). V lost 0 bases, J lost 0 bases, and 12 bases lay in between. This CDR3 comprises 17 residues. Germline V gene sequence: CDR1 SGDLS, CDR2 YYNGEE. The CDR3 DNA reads TGTGCCAGCAGCGTAGAATCAGGACATGCAACTAATGAAAAACTGTTTTTT. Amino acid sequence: CASSVESGHATNEKLFF. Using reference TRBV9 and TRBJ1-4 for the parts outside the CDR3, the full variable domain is DSGVTQTPKHLITATGQRVTLRCSPRSGDLSVYWYQQSLDQGLQFLIQYYNGEERAKGNILERFSAQQFPDLHSELNLSSLELGDSALYFCASSVESGHATNEKLFFGSGTQLSVL.

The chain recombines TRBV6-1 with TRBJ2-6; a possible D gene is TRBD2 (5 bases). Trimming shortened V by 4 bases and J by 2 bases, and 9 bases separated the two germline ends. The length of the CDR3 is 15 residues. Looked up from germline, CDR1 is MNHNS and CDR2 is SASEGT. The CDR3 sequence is CASSGSRAGANVLTF. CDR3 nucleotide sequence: TGTGCCAGCAGTGGCTCGAGGGCTGGGGCCAACGTCCTGACTTTC.

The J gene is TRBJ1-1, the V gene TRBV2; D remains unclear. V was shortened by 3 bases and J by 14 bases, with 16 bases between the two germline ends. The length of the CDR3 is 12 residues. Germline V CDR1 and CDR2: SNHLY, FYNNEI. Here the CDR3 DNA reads TGTGCCAGCAGTGAGACGTCCATCGGGAGGTTCTTT. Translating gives CASSETSIGRFF. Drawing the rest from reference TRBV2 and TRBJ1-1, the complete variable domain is EPEVTQTPSHQVTQMGQEVILRCVPISNHLYFYWYRQILGQKVEFLVSFYNNEISEKSEIFDDQFSVERPDGSNFTLKIRSTKLEDSAMYFCASSETSIGRFFGQGTRLTVV.

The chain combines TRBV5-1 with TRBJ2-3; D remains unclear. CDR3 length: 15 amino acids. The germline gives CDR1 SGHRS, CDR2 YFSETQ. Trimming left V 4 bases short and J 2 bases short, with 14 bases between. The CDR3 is CASSPERRLTDTQYF. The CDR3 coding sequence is TGCGCCAGCAGCCCCGAAAGGCGGCTCACAGATACGCAGTATTTT. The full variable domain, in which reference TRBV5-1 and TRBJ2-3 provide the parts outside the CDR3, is KAGVTQTPRYLIKTRGQQVTLSCSPISGHRSVSWYQQTPGQGLQFLFEYFSETQRNKGNFPGRFSGRQFSNSRSEMNVSTLELGDSALYLCASSPERRLTDTQYFGPGTRLTVL.

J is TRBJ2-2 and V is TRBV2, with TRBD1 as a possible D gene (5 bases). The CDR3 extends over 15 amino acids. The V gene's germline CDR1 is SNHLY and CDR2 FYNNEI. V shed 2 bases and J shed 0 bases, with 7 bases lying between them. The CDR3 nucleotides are TGTGCCAGCAGTGAAAGGACAACGAACACCGGGGAGCTGTTTTTT. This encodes CASSERTTNTGELFF.

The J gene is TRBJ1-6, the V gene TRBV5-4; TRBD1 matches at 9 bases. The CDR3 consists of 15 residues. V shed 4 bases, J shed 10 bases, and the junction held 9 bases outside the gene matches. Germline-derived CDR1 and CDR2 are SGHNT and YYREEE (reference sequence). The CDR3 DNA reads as TGTGCCAGCAGCCTGGGACAGGGCGGTTTATCACCCCTCCACTTT. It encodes CASSLGQGGLSPLHF. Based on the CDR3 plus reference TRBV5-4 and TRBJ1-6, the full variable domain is ETGVTQSPTHLIKTRGQQVTLRCSSQSGHNTVSWYQQALGQGPQFIFQYYREEENGRGNFPPRFSGLQFPNYSSELNVNALELDDSALYLCASSLGQGGLSPLHFGNGTRLTVT.

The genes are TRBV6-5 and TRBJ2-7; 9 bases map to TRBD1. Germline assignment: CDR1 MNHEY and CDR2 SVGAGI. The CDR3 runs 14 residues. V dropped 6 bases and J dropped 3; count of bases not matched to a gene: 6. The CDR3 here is CASSQTGGSYEQYF. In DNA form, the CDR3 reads TGTGCCAGCAGCCAGACAGGGGGAAGCTACGAGCAGTACTTC.

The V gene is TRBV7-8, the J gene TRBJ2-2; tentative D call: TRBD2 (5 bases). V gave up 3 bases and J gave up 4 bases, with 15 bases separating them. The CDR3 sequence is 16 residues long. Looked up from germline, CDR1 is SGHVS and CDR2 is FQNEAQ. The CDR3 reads CASSLRAATSTGELFF. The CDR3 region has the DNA TGTGCCAGCAGCTTGCGGGCGGCAACGAGCACCGGGGAGCTGTTTTTT. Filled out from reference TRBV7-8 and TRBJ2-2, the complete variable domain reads GAGVSQSPRYKVAKRGQDVALRCDPISGHVSLFWYQQALGQGPEFLTYFQNEAQLDKSGLPSDRFFAERPEGSVSTLKIQRTQQEDSAVYLCASSLRAATSTGELFFGEGSRLTVL.

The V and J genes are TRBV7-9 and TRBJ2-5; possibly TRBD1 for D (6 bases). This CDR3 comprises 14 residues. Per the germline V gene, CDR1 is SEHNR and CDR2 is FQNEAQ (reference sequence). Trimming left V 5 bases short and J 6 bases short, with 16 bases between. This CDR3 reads CASSLNRDPKTQYF. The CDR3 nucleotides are TGTGCCAGCAGCCTGAACAGGGACCCTAAGACCCAGTACTTC.

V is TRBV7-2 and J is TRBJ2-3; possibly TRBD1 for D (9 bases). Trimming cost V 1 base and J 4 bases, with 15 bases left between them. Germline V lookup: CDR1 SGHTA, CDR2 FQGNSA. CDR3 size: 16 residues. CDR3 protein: CASSLGGRTGADTQYF. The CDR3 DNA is TGTGCCAGCAGCTTAGGCGGGAGGACAGGGGCAGATACGCAGTATTTT.

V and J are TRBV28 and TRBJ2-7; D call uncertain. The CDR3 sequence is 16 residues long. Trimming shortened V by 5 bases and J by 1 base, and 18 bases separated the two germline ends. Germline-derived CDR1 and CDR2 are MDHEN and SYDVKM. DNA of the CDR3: TGTGCCAGCAGTCTAGACGCCGAGTCAAGATCCTACGAGCAGTACTTC. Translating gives CASSLDAESRSYEQYF. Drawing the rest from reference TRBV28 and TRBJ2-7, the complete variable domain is DVKVTQSSRYLVKRTGEKVFLECVQDMDHENMFWYRQDPGLGLRLIYFSYDVKMKEKGDIPEGYSVSREKKERFSLILESASTNQTSMYLCASSLDAESRSYEQYFGPGTRLTVT.

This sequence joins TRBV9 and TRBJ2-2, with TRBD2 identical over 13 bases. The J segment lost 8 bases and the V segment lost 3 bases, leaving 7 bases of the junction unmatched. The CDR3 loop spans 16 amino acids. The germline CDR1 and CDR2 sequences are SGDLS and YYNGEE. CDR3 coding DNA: TGTGCCAGCAGCGCAGGACTAGCGGGAGTGGTTGGGGAGCTGTTTTTT. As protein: CASSAGLAGVVGELFF. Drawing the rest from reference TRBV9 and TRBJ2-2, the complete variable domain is DSGVTQTPKHLITATGQRVTLRCSPRSGDLSVYWYQQSLDQGLQFLIQYYNGEERAKGNILERFSAQQFPDLHSELNLSSLELGDSALYFCASSAGLAGVVGELFFGEGSRLTVL.

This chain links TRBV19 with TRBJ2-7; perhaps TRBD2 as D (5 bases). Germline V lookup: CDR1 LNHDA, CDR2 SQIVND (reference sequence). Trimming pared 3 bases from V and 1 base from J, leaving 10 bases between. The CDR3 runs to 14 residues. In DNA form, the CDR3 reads TGTGCCAGTAGTATTCTGGGAGTTTCCTACGAGCAGTACTTC. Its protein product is CASSILGVSYEQYF.

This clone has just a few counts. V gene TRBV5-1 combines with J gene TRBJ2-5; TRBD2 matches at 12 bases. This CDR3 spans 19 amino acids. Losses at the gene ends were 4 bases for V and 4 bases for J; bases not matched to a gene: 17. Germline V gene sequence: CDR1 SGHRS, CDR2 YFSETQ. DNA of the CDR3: TGCGCCAGCAGCGCCCGGGCACTAGCGGGAGGCTCAGGGGGAGAGACCCAGTACTTC. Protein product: CASSARALAGGSGGETQYF.

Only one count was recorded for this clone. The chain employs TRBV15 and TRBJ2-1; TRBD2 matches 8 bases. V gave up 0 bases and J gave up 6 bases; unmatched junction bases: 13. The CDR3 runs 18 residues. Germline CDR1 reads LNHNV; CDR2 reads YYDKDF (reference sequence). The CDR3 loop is CATSRDYPGLSGSNEQFF. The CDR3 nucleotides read TGTGCCACCAGCAGAGATTACCCCGGACTAAGCGGGAGCAATGAGCAGTTCTTC.

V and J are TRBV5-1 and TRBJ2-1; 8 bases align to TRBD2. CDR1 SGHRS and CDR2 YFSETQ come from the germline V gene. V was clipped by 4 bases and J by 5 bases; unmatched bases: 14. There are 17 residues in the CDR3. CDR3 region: CASSQRASGSVNNEQFF. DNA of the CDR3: TGCGCCAGCAGCCAGCGCGCGAGCGGGAGTGTCAACAATGAGCAGTTCTTC.

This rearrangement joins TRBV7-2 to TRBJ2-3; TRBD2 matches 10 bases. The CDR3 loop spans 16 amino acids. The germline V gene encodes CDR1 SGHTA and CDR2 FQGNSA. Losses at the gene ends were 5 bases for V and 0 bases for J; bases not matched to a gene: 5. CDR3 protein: CASSERAGGSTDTQYF. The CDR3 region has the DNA TGTGCCAGCAGCGAAAGAGCGGGAGGGAGCACAGATACGCAGTATTTT.